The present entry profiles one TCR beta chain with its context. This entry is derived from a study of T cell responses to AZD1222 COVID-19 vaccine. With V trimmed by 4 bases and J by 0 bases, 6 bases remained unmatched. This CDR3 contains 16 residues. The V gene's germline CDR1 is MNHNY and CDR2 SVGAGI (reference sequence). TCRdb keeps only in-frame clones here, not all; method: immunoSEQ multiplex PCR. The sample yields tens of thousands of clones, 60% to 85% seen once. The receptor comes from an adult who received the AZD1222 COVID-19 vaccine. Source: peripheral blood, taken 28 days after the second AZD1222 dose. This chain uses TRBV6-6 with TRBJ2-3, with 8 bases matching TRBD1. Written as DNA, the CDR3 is TGTGCCAGCAGTTCTCCGGACAGGGAAAGCACAGATACGCAGTATTTT. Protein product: CASSSPDRESTDTQYF.